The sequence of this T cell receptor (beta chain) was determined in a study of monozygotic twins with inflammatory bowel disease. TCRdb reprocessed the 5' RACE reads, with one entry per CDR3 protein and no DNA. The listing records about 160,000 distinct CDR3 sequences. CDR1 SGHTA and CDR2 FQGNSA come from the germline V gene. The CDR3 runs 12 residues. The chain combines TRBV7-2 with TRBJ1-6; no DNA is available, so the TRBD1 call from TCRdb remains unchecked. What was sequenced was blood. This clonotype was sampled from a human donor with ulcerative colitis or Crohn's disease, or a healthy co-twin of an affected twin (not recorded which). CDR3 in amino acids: CASSPGTSPLHF.